This record covers a single T cell receptor (beta chain). No antigen is known for it. Trimming shortened V by 1 base and J by 0 bases, and 3 bases separated the two germline ends. Germline CDR1 SEHNR, CDR2 FQNEAQ (reference sequence). The CDR3 totals 13 residues. This record comes from a study of Tregs in tolerant kidney transplant recipients. Overall study context: Sorting of CD4+CD25+CD127- cells followed approximately 3-day belatacept mixed lymphocyte reactions, sometimes with roughly five-day graft donor restimulation. Recipient cells were told from donor cells by antibody staining. General study points: Tregs expanded with activated donor B cells seemed most donor-specific. Validation in larger populations is needed because few patients were studied.

Clones were read by immunoSEQ multiplex PCR, and TCRdb kept only the in-frame ones, dropping some. The sample holds around 21,000 clones, 65% seen once. This receptor was obtained from a human donor in good health. V usage is TRBV7-9 and J usage is TRBJ1-2; D not resolved. The sequenced sample consisted of Tregs from blood cultured with allogeneic cells. The CDR3 loop is CASSLGTNYGYTF. As DNA, the CDR3 is TGTGCCAGCAGCTTAGGGACTAACTATGGCTACACCTTC.